The T cell receptor (beta chain) described here comes from a study of blood T cell repertoires in COVID-19. CDR1 and CDR2 from the germline V gene are SGHRS and YFSETQ. The CDR3 length is 17 residues. V lost 0 bases and J lost 5, with 20 bases in between. This clone was seen once. Categorization into cohorts depended on clinical history that participants reported. The repertoire was sequenced with immunoSEQ multiplex PCR; TCRdb's copy has only in-frame clones and lacks some. The data show fewer than 200,000 clones, roughly 84% seen once. Sequencing was done on a sample of PBMCs or T cells enriched from blood (not recorded which). This chain connects TRBV5-1 to TRBJ2-5; the D gene is possibly TRBD1 (5 bases). This sequence originates from a woman aged 25-40 years who had been exposed to COVID-19. CDR3 in amino acids: CASSLAAQGSLWETQYF. The CDR3 DNA is TGCGCCAGCAGCTTGGCCGCGCAGGGTAGTCTATGGGAGACCCAGTACTTC.